This T cell receptor (beta chain) is from a study of OX40 agonist ivuxolimab in advanced cancers. Study outcomes and limitations: Some of the nonresponding patients also showed low levels of normalized T-cell clonal expansion. There was clonal expansion of CD4+ and CD8+ blood T cells by week 6 at 0.1 to 3.0 mg/kg.

The V segment lost 3 bases and the J segment 5 bases; nucleotides outside the gene matches: 15. This CDR3 spans 17 amino acids. CDR1 WSHSY and CDR2 SAAADI come from the germline V gene. TCRdb's table, derived via immunoSEQ multiplex PCR, lists solely in-frame clones and lacks some. This repertoire shows approximately 65,000 clones, 70% to 90% found once; its top ten account for approximately 0.76%. Turning to this clone: Its specificity is not known.

The sequencing used CD4+ or CD8+ T cells sorted from blood, collected in a trial of the OX40 agonist ivuxolimab. The sequence was obtained from an adult with an advanced solid tumor such as melanoma, head and neck, liver or kidney cancer. V gene TRBV10-2 combines with J gene TRBJ2-5, with 7 nucleotides matching TRBD2. DNA of the CDR3: TGCGCCAGCAGTGATTCTAGCGGATCCTCCTCAGGGGAGACCCAGTACTTC. Translated: CASSDSSGSSSGETQYF.